This T cell receptor beta chain was obtained from a study of blood T cell repertoires in COVID-19. As for the study in general: Nucleic acid was either cDNA or gDNA, and it came from T cells, B-cell-depleted T cells, or PBMCs.

TCRdb keeps only in-frame clones here, not all; method: immunoSEQ multiplex PCR. The sample shows 200,000 to 250,000 clones, 86% of them seen only once. From germline, CDR1 is MNHEY and CDR2 SMNVEV (reference sequence). Unmatched junction bases numbered 16, after V lost 8 bases and J lost 3 bases. The CDR3 contains 17 residues. The sequencing sample was made of PBMCs or T cells enriched from blood (not recorded which). This sequence was found in a woman aged 40 to 50 with acute COVID-19. The chain employs TRBV27 and TRBJ1-1, with 9 bases lining up with TRBD1. CDR3 sequence: CASRPGTGKGLYTEAFF. The CDR3 DNA follows: TGTGCCAGCCGGCCAGGGACAGGGAAGGGACTGTACACTGAAGCTTTCTTT.